These 12 T cell receptor beta chains share one sample of origin, sequenced in a study of shared clonotypes between healthy human individuals. Produced via immunoSEQ multiplex PCR; TCRdb's table is partial and in-frame only. The data show 2 million to 2.5 million clones, around 90% seen once. Sequenced: naive CD4+ T cells from PBMCs. Subset here: CD45RA+ positively selected. The receptors here all came from a man between 18 and 35 years old in good health. Some clones in this sample may be carry-over from other donors' samples.

Concerning this clone itself: Additional DNA sequences in this sample encode the identical CDR3. The genes are TRBV6-1 and TRBJ2-7; 10 nucleotides align to TRBD2. The CDR3 runs 14 residues. Germline V CDR1 and CDR2: MNHNS, SASEGT. Germline trimming cut 6 bases from V and 2 bases from J; bases unmatched to any gene: 4. The CDR3 reads CASSGLADPYEQYF. CDR3 nucleotide sequence: TGTGCCAGCAGCGGACTAGCGGATCCCTACGAGCAGTACTTC.

This clone was counted only a few times. V usage is TRBV7-9 and J usage is TRBJ1-5; TRBD1 agrees at 7 bases. V shed 2 bases and J 6 bases; nucleotides not matched to a gene: 7. The CDR3 contains 15 residues. Looked up from germline, CDR1 is SEHNR and CDR2 is FQNEAQ (reference sequence). The CDR3 sequence: CASSLSTGTPQPQHF. As DNA, the CDR3 is TGTGCCAGCAGCTTATCGACAGGGACCCCTCAGCCCCAGCATTTT.

This clone was detected only once. The identical CDR3 is also encoded by other nucleotide sequences in the sample. The genes are TRBV10-3 and TRBJ2-7; D call uncertain. Looked up from germline, CDR1 is ENHRY and CDR2 is SYGVKD. The germline V and J ends were trimmed by 1 base and 5 bases, with 3 bases remaining between them. The CDR3 spans 11 residues. The CDR3 sequence is CAISELDEQYF. As DNA, the CDR3 is TGTGCCATCAGTGAGTTGGACGAGCAGTACTTC.

The V gene is TRBV29-1, the J gene TRBJ2-1; 12 bases map to TRBD2. V trimming: 4 bases; J trimming: 14 bases; junction bases outside the gene matches: 9. Germline V CDR1 and CDR2: SQVTM, ANQGSEA. The CDR3 is made up of 13 amino acids. The CDR3 protein is CSVGLAGGPPKFF. DNA of the CDR3: TGCAGCGTTGGGCTAGCGGGAGGGCCACCCAAGTTCTTC.

The V gene is TRBV23-1, the J gene TRBJ2-7, with a tentative D call TRBD1 (5 bases). TRBV23-1 is identified as an open reading frame with a role that is uncertain. The V end was cut by 4 bases, the J end by 2 bases, with 12 bases between. This CDR3 spans 14 amino acids. The CDR3 sequence is CASSPQGTAYEQYF. The CDR3 region has the DNA TGCGCCAGCAGTCCGCAGGGTACCGCCTACGAGCAGTACTTC.

J is TRBJ2-1 and V is TRBV7-2; 8 bases fit TRBD2. V lost 0 bases to trimming and J lost 2 bases; unmatched junction nucleotides: 0. This CDR3 has 15 residues. The germline CDR1 and CDR2 sequences are SGHTA and FQGNSA. This CDR3 is CASSLAGLAYNEQFF. Written as DNA, the CDR3 is TGTGCCAGCAGCTTAGCGGGACTAGCCTACAATGAGCAGTTCTTC.

This clone has only a few counts. The same CDR3 arises from other DNA sequences in this sample as well. The gene calls are TRBV28 and TRBJ1-5; no firm D call. V was pared by 6 bases and J by 5 bases, with 5 bases between. This CDR3 is built from 11 residues. The germline V gene encodes CDR1 MDHEN and CDR2 SYDVKM. The CDR3 bases are TGTGCCAGCAGCCCCGATCAGCCCCAGCATTTT. Translated: CASSPDQPQHF. Full variable domain (remainder filled in from reference TRBV28 and TRBJ1-5): DVKVTQSSRYLVKRTGEKVFLECVQDMDHENMFWYRQDPGLGLRLIYFSYDVKMKEKGDIPEGYSVSREKKERFSLILESASTNQTSMYLCASSPDQPQHFGDGTRLSIL.

The chain is built from TRBV6-1 and TRBJ2-2; maybe TRBD2 (5 bases). V was trimmed by 7 bases and J by 7 bases, leaving 13 bases between them. The germline gives CDR1 MNHNS, CDR2 SASEGT. CDR3 length equals 13 residues. The CDR3: CASIPFRGGELFF. CDR3 nucleotide sequence: TGTGCCAGCATCCCCTTCCGGGGCGGGGAGCTGTTTTTT.

This chain connects TRBV7-3 to TRBJ2-2; tentatively, D is TRBD1 (5 bases). Germline CDR1 is SGHTA and CDR2 is FQGTGA. V lost 3 bases to trimming and J lost 6 bases, with 8 bases between them. This CDR3 region has 13 residues. The CDR3 DNA is TGTGCCAGCAGCTTGGACAATGCCGGGGAGCTGTTTTTT. Protein product: CASSLDNAGELFF.

The V call is TRBV6-4, the J call TRBJ1-2; 9 nucleotides align to TRBD1. V shed 5 bases and J 5 bases; nucleotides not matched to a gene: 12. CDR3 length: 16 residues. The V gene's germline CDR1 is MRHNA and CDR2 SNTAGT. The CDR3 region is CASSLTGGAVSYGYTF. The CDR3 nucleotides are TGTGCCAGCAGTCTCACAGGGGGCGCAGTATCGTATGGCTACACCTTC.

A note on this clone: Other nucleotide sequences from this sample produce the same CDR3. The chain joins TRBV30 to TRBJ1-4; D is possibly TRBD1 (6 bases). Deletions cut 0 bases from V and 2 bases from J, with 10 bases between. CDR3 size: 15 residues. The germline gives CDR1 GTSNPN, CDR2 SVGIG (reference sequence). The CDR3 DNA reads as TGTGCCTGGAGTGTACAAGGGGGTACTAATGAAAAACTGTTTTTT. Protein sequence: CAWSVQGGTNEKLFF.

V usage is TRBV30 and J usage is TRBJ2-5; D perhaps matches TRBD1 (5 bases). Germline lookup yields CDR1 GTSNPN and CDR2 SVGIG (reference sequence). The germline V and J ends were trimmed by 5 bases and 7 bases, with 17 bases remaining between them. This CDR3 spans 13 amino acids. CDR3 protein: CAWVPGPGATQYF. The CDR3 region has the DNA TGTGCCTGGGTTCCGGGCCCTGGGGCGACCCAGTACTTC.